These 14 T cell receptor beta chains share one sample of origin, sequenced in a study of cytomegalovirus exposure and HLA in healthy donors. PCR involved 60 Vbeta and 13 Jbeta primers. TCRdb's copy holds only in-frame clones and misses some; the assay was immunoSEQ multiplex PCR. The table lists approximately 76,000 clones, 73% of them singletons. Sequencing used PBMCs. These receptors originate from a woman aged 40 to 50 in good health and CMV-seropositive.

This clone occurred once. The V gene is TRBV6-1, the J gene TRBJ1-1; no clear D. Per the germline V gene, CDR1 is MNHNS and CDR2 is SASEGT. This CDR3 region has 13 residues. The germline V and J ends were trimmed by 2 bases and 8 bases, with 12 bases remaining between them. CDR3 amino acids: CASSERPGMEAFF. The CDR3 nucleotides are TGTGCCAGCAGTGAACGTCCGGGAATGGAAGCTTTCTTT.

This clone was detected only once. The CDR3: CASSSQGNSPLHF. The CDR3 DNA sequence: TGTGCCAGCAGCTCACAGGGGAATTCACCCCTCCACTTT. The chain has TRBV9 and TRBJ1-6, with TRBD1 matching 7 bases. Germline CDR1 is SGDLS and CDR2 is YYNGEE. The CDR3 covers 13 residues. V was clipped by 4 bases and J by 7 bases; unmatched bases: 2.

This clone appeared once. This rearrangement joins TRBV4-1 to TRBJ2-7, with 7 bases that match TRBD1. Germline loops: CDR1 MGHRA, CDR2 YSYEKL. The CDR3 is made up of 15 amino acids. V lost 2 bases to trimming and J lost 2 bases; unmatched junction nucleotides: 6. CDR3 coding DNA: TGCGCCAGCAGCCAAAGGCAGGGGGTTACCTACGAGCAGTACTTC. Amino acids: CASSQRQGVTYEQYF.

This sequence joins TRBV21-1 and TRBJ2-5; TRBD1, the table's D call, was not compared with the DNA. TRBV21-1 is reported as a pseudogene. The CDR3 length is 15 residues. CDR3 loop: CASSKDLRTGETQYF. In DNA form, the CDR3 reads TGTGCCAGCAGCAAAGACCTTAGGACAGGGGAGACCCAGTACTTC.

The chain links TRBV25-1 to TRBJ1-6; D call uncertain. Trimming shortened V by 1 base and J by 13 bases, and 8 bases separated the two germline ends. The CDR3 sequence is 12 residues long. The germline V gene encodes CDR1 MGHDK and CDR2 SYGVNS. As DNA, the CDR3 is TGTGCCAGCAGTGAATTCCCGTCCCCCCTCCACTTT. Its protein product is CASSEFPSPLHF.

The chain carries TRBV5-1 and TRBJ1-4, with 9 bases matching TRBD1. Per the germline V gene, CDR1 is SGHRS and CDR2 is YFSETQ. The J segment lost 6 bases and the V segment lost 5 bases, leaving 2 bases of the junction unmatched. This CDR3 has 13 amino acids. CDR3 DNA sequence: TGCGCCAGCAGAAGGGACAGGGATGAAAAACTGTTTTTT. Its protein product is CASRRDRDEKLFF.

This chain joins TRBV10-3 and TRBJ1-5, with D perhaps TRBD1 (5 bases). The CDR3 totals 17 residues. The germline V gene has CDR1 ENHRY and CDR2 SYGVKD. The V gene lost 6 bases and the J gene lost 0 bases, with 18 bases spanning the gap. The CDR3 DNA follows: TGTGCCATCAGCCAATCCGATGGGGGGAATAGCAATCAGCCCCAGCATTTT. It codes for CAISQSDGGNSNQPQHF.

V usage is TRBV30 and J usage is TRBJ2-3; weak D call: TRBD2 (5 bases). The CDR3 contains 16 residues. Germline-derived CDR1 and CDR2 are GTSNPN and SVGIG (reference sequence). The V end was cut by 5 bases, the J end by 0 bases, with 18 bases between. The CDR3 bases are TGTGCCTGGCTAGAGGGCCCTTATAAAAGCACAGATACGCAGTATTTT. Amino acid sequence: CAWLEGPYKSTDTQYF. Full variable domain (outside the CDR3, taken from reference TRBV30 and TRBJ2-3): SQTIHQWPATLVQPVGSPLSLECTVEGTSNPNLYWYRQAAGRGLQLLFYSVGIGQISSEVPQNLSASRPQDRQFILSSKKLLLSDSGFYLCAWLEGPYKSTDTQYFGPGTRLTVL.

This rearrangement joins TRBV6-1 to TRBJ2-2, with D possibly TRBD1 on 5 matching bases. CDR1 is MNHNS and CDR2 is SASEGT in the germline V gene. The CDR3 has 14 residues. Trimming removed 1 base from V and 10 bases from J, with 13 bases in between. The CDR3 DNA follows: TGTGCCAGCAGTGAAGTGGCTAAAGGGGAGGAGCTGTTTTTT. Its protein is CASSEVAKGEELFF.

The chain combines TRBV5-1 with TRBJ2-2; 8 nucleotides line up with TRBD2. Germline V gives CDR1 SGHRS, CDR2 YFSETQ. The V gene end was trimmed by 1 base and the J gene end by 7 bases; junction bases not matched to a gene: 6. The CDR3 totals 15 residues. CDR3 sequence (DNA): TGCGCCAGCAGCTTGCGGGGGGGCGCGGACGGGGAGCTGTTTTTT. Translating it yields CASSLRGGADGELFF. The whole variable domain, filled in from reference TRBV5-1 and TRBJ2-2, reads KAGVTQTPRYLIKTRGQQVTLSCSPISGHRSVSWYQQTPGQGLQFLFEYFSETQRNKGNFPGRFSGRQFSNSRSEMNVSTLELGDSALYLCASSLRGGADGELFFGEGSRLTVL.

The V call is TRBV9, the J call TRBJ1-4; D not certain. The CDR3 is 11 residues long. CDR1 is SGDLS, CDR2 YYNGEE, per germline. The germline V and J ends were trimmed by 3 bases and 8 bases, with 5 bases remaining between them. This chain's CDR3 is CASSDGEKLFF. The CDR3 DNA follows: TGTGCCAGCAGCGACGGGGAAAAACTGTTTTTT.

This clone was seen a few times. The chain is built from TRBV11-2 and TRBJ2-2, with D uncertain. CDR3 length: 13 amino acids. Germline assignment: CDR1 SGHAT and CDR2 FQNNGV. The germline V and J ends were trimmed by 1 base and 6 bases, with 6 bases remaining between them. CDR3 in DNA: TGTGCCAGCAGCTTAGCAGGCCCCGGGGAGCTGTTTTTT. This codes for CASSLAGPGELFF.

The gene calls are TRBV30 and TRBJ2-5; 7 positions match TRBD2. With 5 bases clipped from V and 1 base from J, the junction kept 7 bases outside the gene matches. In germline, CDR1 is GTSNPN, CDR2 SVGIG (reference sequence). This CDR3 region has 14 residues. CDR3 sequence (DNA): TGTGCCTGGGCCCCCCGCGGGGGCCAAGAGACCCAGTACTTC. Its translation: CAWAPRGGQETQYF.

The chain has TRBV6-6 and TRBJ2-3, with no clear D. Trimming left V 3 bases short and J 2 bases short, with 12 bases between. Germline V gene data show CDR1 as MNHNY and CDR2 as SVGAGI (reference sequence). This CDR3 has 15 residues. This chain's CDR3 is CASSYRARSTDTQYF. In DNA form, the CDR3 reads TGTGCCAGCAGTTATCGTGCCAGGTCCACAGATACGCAGTATTTT.